Shown below are 17 T cell receptor beta chains from a single sample sequenced in a study of OX40 agonist ivuxolimab in advanced cancers. Sequencing used immunoSEQ multiplex PCR; TCRdb keeps in-frame clones, though not all of them. The sample records 55,000 to 75,000 clones, 80% to 90% being singletons. The sample in question was CD4+ or CD8+ T cells sorted from blood, obtained in a trial of the OX40 agonist ivuxolimab. The receptor set was obtained from an adult with an advanced solid tumor such as melanoma, head and neck, liver or kidney cancer.

The CDR3 DNA follows: TGTGCCAGCAGCTTAGTATATGGCGGGGGCTACGAGCAGTACTTC. Its protein is CASSLVYGGGYEQYF. The chain has TRBV7-7 and TRBJ2-7; 7 nucleotides line up with TRBD2. Germline V gene lookup returns CDR1 SSHAT and CDR2 FNYEAQ (reference sequence). V shed 1 base and J 3 bases; nucleotides not matched to a gene: 6. This CDR3 is built from 15 residues. The entire variable domain, with the rest obtained from reference TRBV7-7 and TRBJ2-7, is as follows: GAGVSQSPRYKVTKRGQDVTLRCDPISSHATLYWYQQALGQGPEFLTYFNYEAQPDKSGLPSDRFSAERPEGSISTLTIQRTEQRDSAMYRCASSLVYGGGYEQYFGPGTRLTVT.

The chain is built from TRBV6-6 and TRBJ1-6, with TRBD1 identical over 9 bases. Germline-derived CDR1 and CDR2 are MNHNY and SVGAGI (reference sequence). This CDR3 spans 15 amino acids. V was clipped by 2 bases and J by 9 bases; unmatched bases: 5. CDR3 region: CASSYGDRETSPLHF. The DNA for the CDR3 is TGTGCCAGCAGTTACGGGGACAGGGAGACTTCACCCCTCCACTTT.

The V call is TRBV7-2, the J call TRBJ1-1; D is undetermined. Germline CDR1 and CDR2: SGHTA and FQGNSA. The V and J ends lost 1 base and 1 base respectively, with 4 bases between them. This CDR3 comprises 13 residues. The CDR3 loop is CASSLERNTEAFF. In DNA, the CDR3 is TGTGCCAGCAGCTTAGAAAGGAACACTGAAGCTTTCTTT. The whole variable domain, remainder taken from reference TRBV7-2 and TRBJ1-1, is GAGVSQSPSNKVTEKGKDVELRCDPISGHTALYWYRQSLGQGLEFLIYFQGNSAPDKSGLPSDRFSAERTGGSVSTLTIQRTQQEDSAVYLCASSLERNTEAFFGQGTRLTVV.

The chain combines TRBV7-8 with TRBJ1-3; D remains unclear. The CDR3 spans 15 residues. The germline CDR1 and CDR2 sequences are SGHVS and FQNEAQ. V was pared by 2 bases and J by 0 bases, with 8 bases between. The CDR3 DNA reads TGTGCCAGCAGCTTATCCGCGGGCTCTGGAAACACCATATATTTT. This translates into CASSLSAGSGNTIYF.

This rearrangement joins TRBV10-1 to TRBJ1-3, with D hard to call. CDR1 and CDR2 from the germline V gene are WNHNN and SYGVQD (reference sequence). The V and J ends lost 3 bases and 0 bases respectively, with 9 bases between them. The CDR3 is 15 residues long. CDR3 sequence reads: CASSETWRSGNTIYF. For the CDR3, the DNA is TGCGCCAGCAGTGAAACTTGGCGCTCTGGAAACACCATATATTTT.

The chain has TRBV11-3 and TRBJ2-1; 7 bases are a match to TRBD1. CDR1 is SGHNT and CDR2 is YENEEA in the germline V gene. V lost 3 bases and J lost 5; bases outside the gene matches: 13. The CDR3 totals 17 residues. The CDR3 nucleotides read TGTGCCAGCAGCTTGGGGGACAGATTCATTCCGAACAATGAGCAGTTCTTC. This sequence encodes CASSLGDRFIPNNEQFF. The complete variable domain, with remaining parts taken from reference TRBV11-3 and TRBJ2-1, reads EAGVVQSPRYKIIEKKQPVAFWCNPISGHNTLYWYLQNLGQGPELLIRYENEEAVDDSQLPKDRFSAERLKGVDSTLKIQPAELGDSAVYLCASSLGDRFIPNNEQFFGPGTRLTVL.

The chain couples TRBV7-2 to TRBJ2-5; maybe TRBD2 (5 bases). The V and J ends lost 5 bases and 0 bases respectively, with 13 bases between them. Germline lookup yields CDR1 SGHTA and CDR2 FQGNSA. CDR3 size: 15 residues. CDR3 nucleotides: TGTGCCAGCAGCCGCAATGCCGGGAACCAAGAGACCCAGTACTTC. This translates into CASSRNAGNQETQYF.

This chain uses TRBV7-2 with TRBJ1-6; the D gene is possibly TRBD1 (5 bases). With 5 bases removed from V and 7 bases from J, the gap between germline ends came to 24 bases. This CDR3 contains 18 residues. The germline V gene encodes CDR1 SGHTA and CDR2 FQGNSA. In DNA form, the CDR3 reads TGTGCCAGCAGCCCAGTCGGGCTAAGTGCAGGGAAGAATTCACCCCTCCACTTT. Encoded protein: CASSPVGLSAGKNSPLHF. The full variable domain, with the rest looked up from reference TRBV7-2 and TRBJ1-6, is GAGVSQSPSNKVTEKGKDVELRCDPISGHTALYWYRQSLGQGLEFLIYFQGNSAPDKSGLPSDRFSAERTGGSVSTLTIQRTQQEDSAVYLCASSPVGLSAGKNSPLHFGNGTRLTVT.

The chain links TRBV7-2 to TRBJ1-1; 8 positions agree with TRBD1. Germline V lookup: CDR1 SGHTA, CDR2 FQGNSA. This CDR3 contains 13 residues. After removal of 5 bases from V and 3 bases from J, the junction contained 2 bases not matched to a gene. The CDR3 is CASSKDRDTEAFF. As DNA, the CDR3 is TGTGCCAGCAGCAAGGACAGGGACACTGAAGCTTTCTTT.

The V and J genes are TRBV4-3 and TRBJ2-1, with 9 bases matching TRBD2. Trimming at V came to 0 bases and at J to 9 bases, leaving 15 bases not matched to a gene. The length of the CDR3 is 18 residues. The germline V gene has CDR1 LGHNA and CDR2 YSLEER. CDR3 sequence (DNA): TGCGCCAGCAGCCAAGATTTCGTAGCGGGGGCTCCGTCTAGTGAGCAGTTCTTC. Residues: CASSQDFVAGAPSSEQFF.

V usage is TRBV7-2 and J usage is TRBJ2-7, with no clear D. Per germline, CDR1 SGHTA and CDR2 FQGNSA. The V and J ends lost 1 base and 2 bases respectively, with 9 bases between them. This CDR3 is built from 14 residues. CDR3 sequence reads: CASSLEWMTYEQYF. For the CDR3, the DNA is TGTGCCAGCAGCTTAGAGTGGATGACCTACGAGCAGTACTTC.

The chain joins TRBV7-9 to TRBJ1-1, with D unclear. The ends were cut back, 1 base at V and 8 bases at J, with 8 bases in the middle. Per germline, CDR1 SEHNR and CDR2 FQNEAQ (reference sequence). The CDR3 runs 12 residues. The CDR3 protein is CASSLGTREAFF. The CDR3 DNA follows: TGTGCCAGCAGCTTAGGTACAAGGGAAGCTTTCTTT.

V usage is TRBV7-9 and J usage is TRBJ1-6, with D unresolved. Germline CDR1 reads SEHNR; CDR2 reads FQNEAQ (reference sequence). The CDR3 is 15 residues long. Between the trimmed V and J ends, which lost 8 bases and 5 bases, there was a span of 16 bases. CDR3 bases: TGTGCCAGCGCGGAGGACGGAAGGAATAATTCACCCCTCCACTTT. Translating gives CASAEDGRNNSPLHF.

On this clone itself: Other DNA sequences of this sample code for an identical CDR3. This sequence joins TRBV20-1 and TRBJ2-7, with D perhaps TRBD2 (6 bases). The CDR3 extends over 11 amino acids. The ends were cut back, 5 bases at V and 2 bases at J, with 7 bases in the middle. Per the germline V gene, CDR1 is DFQATT and CDR2 is SNEGSKA (reference sequence). CDR3 in DNA: TGCAGTGCTGGGGGGACCTACGAGCAGTACTTC. Its translation: CSAGGTYEQYF.

This chain uses TRBV18 with TRBJ2-2; maybe TRBD1 (6 bases). Germline V gene data show CDR1 as KGHSH and CDR2 as LQKENI. The CDR3 sequence is 13 residues long. Trimming removed 5 bases from V and 6 bases from J, with 10 bases in between. DNA of the CDR3: TGTGCCAGCTCAACTAACAGGGCCGGGGAGCTGTTTTTT. Protein product: CASSTNRAGELFF.

The rearrangement uses TRBV14 and TRBJ2-2, with TRBD2 identical over 12 bases. Germline V gene sequence: CDR1 SGHDN, CDR2 FVKESK. This CDR3 has 16 residues. V lost 4 bases and J lost 7; bases outside the gene matches: 7. In nucleotides, the CDR3 is TGTGCCAGCAGCCCCCCCACTAGCGGGGGGAACGGGGAGCTGTTTTTT. Encoded protein: CASSPPTSGGNGELFF.

The chain recombines TRBV19 with TRBJ1-1, with TRBD1 as a possible D gene (6 bases). In germline, CDR1 is LNHDA, CDR2 SQIVND (reference sequence). V was pared by 0 bases and J by 8 bases, with 7 bases between. The CDR3 length is 12 residues. The chain's CDR3 is CASSIDDREAFF. The DNA of the CDR3 is TGTGCCAGTAGTATAGATGACAGGGAAGCTTTCTTT.